This TCR beta chain came from a study of T cell repertoires in cytomegalovirus infection. Study-level background: An indication of both CMV infection and matching HLA type came from public TCR beta signatures. Findings and caveats of the study: CMV-specific TCR beta clonotypes restricted by HLA-C were the ones dominating the ex vivo response. Public TCR beta family frequency separated CMV-and-HLA carriers, including in an independent cohort.

In TCRdb, the reads were re-called with MiXCR into one record per CDR3 protein. The sample has 200,000 to 300,000 distinct CDR3 sequences; approximately 13% are singletons. As regards this clonotype: Its target is unknown.

This sequence was found in a human donor in good health (CMV status not recorded). Some clones in this sample may be carry-over from other donors' samples. The sequenced material came from PBMCs.

The CDR3 region is CASSRQSTEAFF. CDR3 DNA: TGTGCCAGCAGCCGACAAAGCACTGAAGCTTTCTTT. The chain links TRBV5-4 to TRBJ1-1; no definite D call. V lost 4 bases and J lost 4, with 8 bases in between. This CDR3 spans 12 amino acids. Germline V gene sequence: CDR1 SGHNT, CDR2 YYREEE (reference sequence). The whole variable domain, remainder taken from reference TRBV5-4 and TRBJ1-1, is ETGVTQSPTHLIKTRGQQVTLRCSSQSGHNTVSWYQQALGQGPQFIFQYYREEENGRGNFPPRFSGLQFPNYSSELNVNALELDDSALYLCASSRQSTEAFFGQGTRLTVV.